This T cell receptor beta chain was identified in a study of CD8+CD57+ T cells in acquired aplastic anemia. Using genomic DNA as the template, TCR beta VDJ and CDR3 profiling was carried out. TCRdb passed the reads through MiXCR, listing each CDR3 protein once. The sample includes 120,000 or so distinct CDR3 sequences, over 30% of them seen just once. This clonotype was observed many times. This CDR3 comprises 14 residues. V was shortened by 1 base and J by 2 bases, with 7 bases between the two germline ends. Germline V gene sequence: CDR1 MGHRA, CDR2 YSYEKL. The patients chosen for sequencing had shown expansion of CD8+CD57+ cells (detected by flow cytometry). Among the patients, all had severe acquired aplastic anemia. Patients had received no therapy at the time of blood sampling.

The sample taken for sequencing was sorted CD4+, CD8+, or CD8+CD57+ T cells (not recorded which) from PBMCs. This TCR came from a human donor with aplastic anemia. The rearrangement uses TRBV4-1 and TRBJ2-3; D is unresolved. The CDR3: CASSQVGFTDTQYF. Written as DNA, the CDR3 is TGCGCCAGCAGCCAAGTTGGCTTCACAGATACGCAGTATTTT.